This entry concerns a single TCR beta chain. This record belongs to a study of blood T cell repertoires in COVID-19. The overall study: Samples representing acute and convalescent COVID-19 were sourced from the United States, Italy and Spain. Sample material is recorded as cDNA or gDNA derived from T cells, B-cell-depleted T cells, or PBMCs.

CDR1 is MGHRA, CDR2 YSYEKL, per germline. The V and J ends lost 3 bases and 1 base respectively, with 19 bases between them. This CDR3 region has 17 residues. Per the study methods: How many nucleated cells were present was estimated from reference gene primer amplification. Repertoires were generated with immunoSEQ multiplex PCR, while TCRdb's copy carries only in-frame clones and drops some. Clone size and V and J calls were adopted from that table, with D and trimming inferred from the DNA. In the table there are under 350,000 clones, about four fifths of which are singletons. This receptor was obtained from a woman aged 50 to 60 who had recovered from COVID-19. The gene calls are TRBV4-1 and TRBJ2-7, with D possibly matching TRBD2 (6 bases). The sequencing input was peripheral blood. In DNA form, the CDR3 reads TGCGCCAGCAGCCACCCCCTGGCGGGGTCCGTATCCTACGAGCAGTACTTC. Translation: CASSHPLAGSVSYEQYF.